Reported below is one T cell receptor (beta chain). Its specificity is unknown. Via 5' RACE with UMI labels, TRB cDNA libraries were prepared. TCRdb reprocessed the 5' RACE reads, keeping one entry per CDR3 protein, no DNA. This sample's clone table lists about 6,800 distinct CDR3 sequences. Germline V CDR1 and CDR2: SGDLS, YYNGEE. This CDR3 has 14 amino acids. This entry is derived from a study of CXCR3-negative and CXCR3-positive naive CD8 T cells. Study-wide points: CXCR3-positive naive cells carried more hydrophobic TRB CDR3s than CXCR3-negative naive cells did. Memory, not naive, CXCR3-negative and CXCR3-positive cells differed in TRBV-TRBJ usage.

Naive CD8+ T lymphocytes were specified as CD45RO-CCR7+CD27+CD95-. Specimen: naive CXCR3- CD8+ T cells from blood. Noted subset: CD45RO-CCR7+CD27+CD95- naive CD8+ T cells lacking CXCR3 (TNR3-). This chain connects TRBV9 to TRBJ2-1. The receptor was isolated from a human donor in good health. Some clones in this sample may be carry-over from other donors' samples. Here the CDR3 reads CASSPRTWDNEQFF.